This note documents a single T cell receptor beta chain sequence. Its matching antigen is unknown. This sample was taken from a study of naive and memory T cell subsets. Study-level points and caveats: Gini index rose across naive, CM, EM and EMRA in CD4 and CD8.

Trimming took off 2 bases at V and 10 bases at J, with 12 bases between the two ends. Germline V CDR1 and CDR2: MNHNS, SASEGT. The CDR3 sequence is 13 residues long. An equimolar mix of two oligonucleotides served as the beta constant-region primer for TRBC1 and TRBC2. A 12-nucleotide UMI and the SP2 primer were added to the cDNA 3' end by oligonucleotide ligation. TCRdb itself ran the UMI-ligation and nested PCR reads through MiXCR, one entry per CDR3 protein. Here the sample spans some 150,000 distinct CDR3 sequences, approximately 15% being singletons. The chain carries TRBV6-1 and TRBJ2-1; possibly TRBD2 for D (6 bases). Sequencing was carried out using naive CD4+ T cells from blood. This receptor was taken from a human donor in good health. CDR3 region: CASSEPQGGEQFF. The CDR3 DNA is TGTGCCAGCAGTGAACCCCAGGGAGGCGAGCAGTTCTTC.